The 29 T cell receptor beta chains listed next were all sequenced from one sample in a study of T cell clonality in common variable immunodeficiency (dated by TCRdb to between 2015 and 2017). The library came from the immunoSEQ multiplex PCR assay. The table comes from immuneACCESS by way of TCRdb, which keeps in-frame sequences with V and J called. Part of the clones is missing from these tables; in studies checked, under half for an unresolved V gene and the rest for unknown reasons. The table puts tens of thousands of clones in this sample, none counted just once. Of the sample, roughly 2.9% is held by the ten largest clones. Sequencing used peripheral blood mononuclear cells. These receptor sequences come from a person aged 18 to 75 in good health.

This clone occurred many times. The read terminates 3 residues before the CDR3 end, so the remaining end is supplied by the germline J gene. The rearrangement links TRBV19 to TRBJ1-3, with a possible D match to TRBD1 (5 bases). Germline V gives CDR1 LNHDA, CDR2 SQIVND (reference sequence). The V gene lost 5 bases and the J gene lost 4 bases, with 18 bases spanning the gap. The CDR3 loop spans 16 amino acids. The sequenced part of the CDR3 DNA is TGTGCCAGTAGTCCCGGGACTTTTCTCTGGGGAAACACC. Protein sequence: CASSPGTFLWGNT. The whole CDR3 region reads CASSPGTFLWGNTIYF.

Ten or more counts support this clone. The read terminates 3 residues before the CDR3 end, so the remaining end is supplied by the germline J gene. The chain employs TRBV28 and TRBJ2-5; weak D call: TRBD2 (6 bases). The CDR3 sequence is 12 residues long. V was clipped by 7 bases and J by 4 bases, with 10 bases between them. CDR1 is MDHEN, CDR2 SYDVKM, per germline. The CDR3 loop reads CASTPGGETQYF. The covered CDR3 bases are TGTGCCAGCACCCCCGGGGGAGAGACC.

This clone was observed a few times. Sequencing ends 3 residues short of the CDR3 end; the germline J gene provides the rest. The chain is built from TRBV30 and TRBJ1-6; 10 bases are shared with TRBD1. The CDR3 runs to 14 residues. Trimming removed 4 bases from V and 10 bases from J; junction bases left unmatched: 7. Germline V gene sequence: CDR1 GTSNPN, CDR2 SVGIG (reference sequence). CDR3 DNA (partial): TGTGCCTGGACCGGGACAGGGGTTTTCTCACCC. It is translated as CAWTGTGVFSP. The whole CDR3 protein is CAWTGTGVFSPLHF.

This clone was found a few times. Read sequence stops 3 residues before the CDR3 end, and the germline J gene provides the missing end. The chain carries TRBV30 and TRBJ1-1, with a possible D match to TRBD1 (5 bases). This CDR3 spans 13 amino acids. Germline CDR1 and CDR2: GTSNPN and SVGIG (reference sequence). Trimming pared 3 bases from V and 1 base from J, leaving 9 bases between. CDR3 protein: CAWRGQGNTEAFF. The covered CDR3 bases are TGTGCCTGGAGAGGACAAGGGAACACTGAA.

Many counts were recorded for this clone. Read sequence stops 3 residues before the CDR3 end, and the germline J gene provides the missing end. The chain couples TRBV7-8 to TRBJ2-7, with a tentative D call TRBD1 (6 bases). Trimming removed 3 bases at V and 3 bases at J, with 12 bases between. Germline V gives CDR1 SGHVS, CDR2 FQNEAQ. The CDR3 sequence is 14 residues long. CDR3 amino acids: CASSFGEGGYEQYF. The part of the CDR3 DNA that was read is TGTGCCAGCAGCTTTGGGGAAGGGGGCTACGAG.

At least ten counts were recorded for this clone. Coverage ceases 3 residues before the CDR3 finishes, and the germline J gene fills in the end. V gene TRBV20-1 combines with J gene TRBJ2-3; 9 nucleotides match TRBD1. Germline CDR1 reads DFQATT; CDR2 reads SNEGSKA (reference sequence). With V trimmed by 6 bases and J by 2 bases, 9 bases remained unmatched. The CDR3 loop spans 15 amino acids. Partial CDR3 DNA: TGCAGTGCAACCGGGACAGGGCTTATCACAGATACG. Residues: CSATGTGLITDT. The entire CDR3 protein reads CSATGTGLITDTQYF.

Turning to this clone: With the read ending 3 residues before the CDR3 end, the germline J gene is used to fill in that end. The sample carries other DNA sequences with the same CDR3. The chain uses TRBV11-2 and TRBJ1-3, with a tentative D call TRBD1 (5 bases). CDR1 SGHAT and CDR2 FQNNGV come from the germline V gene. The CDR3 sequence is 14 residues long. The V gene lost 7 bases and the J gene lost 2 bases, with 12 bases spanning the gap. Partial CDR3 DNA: TGTGCCAGCACAGGGACGGGGGCTGGAAACACC. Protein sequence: CASTGTGAGNT. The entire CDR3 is CASTGTGAGNTIYF.

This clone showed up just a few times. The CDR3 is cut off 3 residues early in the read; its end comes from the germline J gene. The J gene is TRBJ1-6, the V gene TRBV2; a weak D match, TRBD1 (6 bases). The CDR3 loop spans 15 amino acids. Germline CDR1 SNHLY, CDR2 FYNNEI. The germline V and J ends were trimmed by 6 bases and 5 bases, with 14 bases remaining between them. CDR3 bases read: TGTGCCAGCAGCGCCCCCCAGGGGAATAATTCACCC. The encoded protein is CASSAPQGNNSP. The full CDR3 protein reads CASSAPQGNNSPLHF.

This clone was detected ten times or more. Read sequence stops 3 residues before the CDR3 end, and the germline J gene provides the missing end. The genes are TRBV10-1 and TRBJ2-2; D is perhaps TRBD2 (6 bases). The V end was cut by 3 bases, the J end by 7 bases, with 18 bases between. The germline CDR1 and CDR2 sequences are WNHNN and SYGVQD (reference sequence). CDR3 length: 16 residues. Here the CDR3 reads CASSEVRVLGGGELFF. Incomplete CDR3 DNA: TGCGCCAGCAGTGAAGTGCGGGTTCTCGGGGGCGGGGAG.

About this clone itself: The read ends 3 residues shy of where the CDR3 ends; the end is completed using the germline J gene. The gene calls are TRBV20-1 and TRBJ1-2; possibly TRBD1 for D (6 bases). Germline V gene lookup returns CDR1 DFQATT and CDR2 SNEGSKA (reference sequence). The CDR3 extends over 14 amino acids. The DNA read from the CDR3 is TGCAGTGCACAAGGGGGGGCCCCTTACGATGAC. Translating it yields CSAQGGAPYDD. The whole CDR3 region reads CSAQGGAPYDDYTF.

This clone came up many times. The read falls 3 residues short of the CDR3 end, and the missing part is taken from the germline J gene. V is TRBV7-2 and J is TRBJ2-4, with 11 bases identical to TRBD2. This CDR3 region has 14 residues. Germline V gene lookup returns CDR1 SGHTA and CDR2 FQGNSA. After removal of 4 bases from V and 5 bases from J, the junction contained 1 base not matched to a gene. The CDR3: CASSSLAGENIQYF. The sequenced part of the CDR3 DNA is TGTGCCAGCAGCTCACTAGCGGGGGAAAACATT.

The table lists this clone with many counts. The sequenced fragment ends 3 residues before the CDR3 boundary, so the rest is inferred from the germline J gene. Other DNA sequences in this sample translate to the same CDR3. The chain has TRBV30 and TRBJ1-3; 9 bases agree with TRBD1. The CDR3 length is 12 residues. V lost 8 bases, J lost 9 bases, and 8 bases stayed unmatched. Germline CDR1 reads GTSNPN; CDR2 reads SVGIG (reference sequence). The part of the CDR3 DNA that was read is TGTGCCAGCCTCCGGGGACAGGGCACC. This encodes CASLRGQGT. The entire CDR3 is CASLRGQGTIYF.

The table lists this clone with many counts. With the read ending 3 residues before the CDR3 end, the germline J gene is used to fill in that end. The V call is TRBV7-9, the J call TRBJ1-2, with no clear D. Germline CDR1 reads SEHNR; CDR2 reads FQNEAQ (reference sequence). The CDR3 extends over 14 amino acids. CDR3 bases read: TGTGCCAGCAGCACAGACTACCCCAGCACGGGC. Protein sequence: CASSTDYPSTG. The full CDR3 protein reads CASSTDYPSTGYTF.

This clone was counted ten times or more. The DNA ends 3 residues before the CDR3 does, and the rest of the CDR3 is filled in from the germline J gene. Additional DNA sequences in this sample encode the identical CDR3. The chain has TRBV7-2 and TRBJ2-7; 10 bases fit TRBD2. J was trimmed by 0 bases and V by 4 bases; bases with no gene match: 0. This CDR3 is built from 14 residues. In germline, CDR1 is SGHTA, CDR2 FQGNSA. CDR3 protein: CASSSSGGSYEQYF. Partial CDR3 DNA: TGTGCCAGCAGCTCTAGCGGGGGCTCCTACGAG.

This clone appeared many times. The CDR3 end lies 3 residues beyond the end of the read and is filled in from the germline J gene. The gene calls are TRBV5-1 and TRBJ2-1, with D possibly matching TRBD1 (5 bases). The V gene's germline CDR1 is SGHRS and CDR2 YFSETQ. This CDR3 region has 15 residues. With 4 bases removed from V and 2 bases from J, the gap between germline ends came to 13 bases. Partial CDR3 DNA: TGCGCCAGCAGCCAACAGACAGAGGCCTACAATGAG. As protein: CASSQQTEAYNE. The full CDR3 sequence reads CASSQQTEAYNEQFF.

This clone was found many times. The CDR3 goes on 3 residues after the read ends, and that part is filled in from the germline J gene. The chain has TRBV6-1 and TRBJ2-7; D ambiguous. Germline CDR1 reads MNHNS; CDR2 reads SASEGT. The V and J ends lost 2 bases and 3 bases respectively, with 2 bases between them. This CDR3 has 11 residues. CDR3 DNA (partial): TGTGCCAGCAGTGAACTCTACGAG. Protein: CASSELYE. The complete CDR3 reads CASSELYEQYF.

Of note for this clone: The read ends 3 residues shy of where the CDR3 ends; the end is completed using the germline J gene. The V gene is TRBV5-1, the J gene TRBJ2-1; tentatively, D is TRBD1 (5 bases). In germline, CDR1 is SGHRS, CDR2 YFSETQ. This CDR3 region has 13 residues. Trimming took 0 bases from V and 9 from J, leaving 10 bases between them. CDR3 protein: CASSLGQGGEQFF. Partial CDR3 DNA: TGCGCCAGCAGCTTGGGCCAGGGTGGTGAG.

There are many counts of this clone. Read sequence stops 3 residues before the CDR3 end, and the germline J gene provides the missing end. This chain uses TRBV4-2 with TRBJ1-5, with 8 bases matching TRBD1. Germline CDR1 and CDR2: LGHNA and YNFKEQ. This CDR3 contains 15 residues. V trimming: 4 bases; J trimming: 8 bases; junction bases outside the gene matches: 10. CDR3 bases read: TGTGCCAGCAGCCCCACAGGGGGGCGAAGGGAGCCC. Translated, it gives CASSPTGGRREP. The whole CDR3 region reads CASSPTGGRREPQHF.

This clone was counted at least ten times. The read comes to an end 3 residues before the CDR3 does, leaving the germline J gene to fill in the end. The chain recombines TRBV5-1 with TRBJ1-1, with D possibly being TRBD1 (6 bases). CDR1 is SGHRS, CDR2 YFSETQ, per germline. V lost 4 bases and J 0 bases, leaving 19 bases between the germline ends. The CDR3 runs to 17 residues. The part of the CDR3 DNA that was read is TGCGCCAGCAGCCCCACTGTGTTGCAGGGGATGAACACTGAA. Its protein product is CASSPTVLQGMNTE. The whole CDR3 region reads CASSPTVLQGMNTEAFF.

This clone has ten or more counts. Incomplete CDR3 DNA: TGCAGTGCTAGAGCAGTGGGACTAGCGGGAGGGGTAAGCTCCTACGAG. Residues: CSARAVGLAGGVSSYE. The whole CDR3 region reads CSARAVGLAGGVSSYEQYF. The chain is built from TRBV20-1 and TRBJ2-7, with 16 bases fitting TRBD2. The read ends 3 residues shy of where the CDR3 ends; the end is completed using the germline J gene. This CDR3 contains 19 residues. With 1 base clipped from V and 0 bases from J, the junction kept 9 bases outside the gene matches. From germline, CDR1 is DFQATT and CDR2 SNEGSKA (reference sequence).

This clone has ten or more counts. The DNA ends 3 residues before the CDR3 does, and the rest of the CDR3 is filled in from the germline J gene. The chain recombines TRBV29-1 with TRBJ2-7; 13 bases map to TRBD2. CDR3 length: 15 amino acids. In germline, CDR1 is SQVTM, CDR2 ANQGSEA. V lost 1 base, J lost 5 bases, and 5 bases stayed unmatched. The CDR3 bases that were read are TGCAGCGTTGAAGGGACTAGCGGGAGTCTCCACGAG. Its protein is CSVEGTSGSLHE. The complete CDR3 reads CSVEGTSGSLHEQYF.

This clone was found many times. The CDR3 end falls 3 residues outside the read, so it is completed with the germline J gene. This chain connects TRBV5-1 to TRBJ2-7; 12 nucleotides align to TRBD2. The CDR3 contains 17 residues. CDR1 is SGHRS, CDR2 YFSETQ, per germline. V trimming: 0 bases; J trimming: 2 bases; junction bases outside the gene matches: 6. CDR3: CASSLETRLAGAYEQYF. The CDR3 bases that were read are TGCGCCAGCAGCTTGGAAACTAGACTAGCGGGAGCCTACGAG.

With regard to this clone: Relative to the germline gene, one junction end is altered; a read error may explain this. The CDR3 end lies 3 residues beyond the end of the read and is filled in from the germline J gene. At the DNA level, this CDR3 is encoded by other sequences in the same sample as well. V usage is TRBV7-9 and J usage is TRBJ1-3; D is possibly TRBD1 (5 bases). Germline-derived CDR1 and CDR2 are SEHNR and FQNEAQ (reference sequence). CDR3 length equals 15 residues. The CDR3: CASSPDSHSGNTIYF. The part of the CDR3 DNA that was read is TGTGCCAGCAGCCCCGACAGCCACTCTGGAAACACG.

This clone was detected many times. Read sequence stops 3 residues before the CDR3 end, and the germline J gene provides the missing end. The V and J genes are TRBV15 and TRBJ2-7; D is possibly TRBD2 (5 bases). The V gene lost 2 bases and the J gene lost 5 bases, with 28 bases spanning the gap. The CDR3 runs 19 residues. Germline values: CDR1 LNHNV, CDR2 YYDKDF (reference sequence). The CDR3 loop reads CATSRNKNPAAGHQNEQYF. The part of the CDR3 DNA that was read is TGTGCCACCAGCAGAAACAAGAACCCGGCGGCGGGCCACCAAAACGAG.

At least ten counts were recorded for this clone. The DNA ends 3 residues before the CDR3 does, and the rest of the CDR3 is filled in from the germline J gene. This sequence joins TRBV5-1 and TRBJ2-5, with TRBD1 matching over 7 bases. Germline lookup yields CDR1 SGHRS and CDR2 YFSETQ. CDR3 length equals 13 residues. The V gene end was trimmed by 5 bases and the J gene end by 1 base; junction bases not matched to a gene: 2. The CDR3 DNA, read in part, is TGCGCCAGCAGAGGGACAGCCCAAGAGACC. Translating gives CASRGTAQET. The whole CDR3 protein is CASRGTAQETQYF.

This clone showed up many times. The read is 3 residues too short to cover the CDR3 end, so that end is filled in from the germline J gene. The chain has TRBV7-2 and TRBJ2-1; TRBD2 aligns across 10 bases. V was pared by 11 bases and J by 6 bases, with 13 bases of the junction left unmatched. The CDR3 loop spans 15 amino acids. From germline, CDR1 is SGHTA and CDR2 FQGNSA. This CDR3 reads CAEGGLAGVVNEQFF. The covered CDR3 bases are TGTGCCGAAGGGGGGCTAGCGGGAGTTGTCAATGAG.

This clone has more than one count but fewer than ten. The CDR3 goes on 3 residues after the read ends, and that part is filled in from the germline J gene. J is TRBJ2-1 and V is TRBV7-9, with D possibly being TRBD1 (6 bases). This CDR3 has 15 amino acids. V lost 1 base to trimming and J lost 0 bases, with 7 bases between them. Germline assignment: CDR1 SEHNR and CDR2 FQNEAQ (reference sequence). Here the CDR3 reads CASSLVGASYNEQFF. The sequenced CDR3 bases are TGTGCCAGCAGCTTAGTGGGGGCCTCCTACAATGAG.

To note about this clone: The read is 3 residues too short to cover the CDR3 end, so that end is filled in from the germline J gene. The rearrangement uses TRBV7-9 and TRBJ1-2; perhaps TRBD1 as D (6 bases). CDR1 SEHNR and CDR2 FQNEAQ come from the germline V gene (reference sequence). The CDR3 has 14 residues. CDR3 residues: CASSLTGTSDDYTF. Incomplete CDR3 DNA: TGTGCCAGCAGCTTAACAGGGACGTCCGATGAC.

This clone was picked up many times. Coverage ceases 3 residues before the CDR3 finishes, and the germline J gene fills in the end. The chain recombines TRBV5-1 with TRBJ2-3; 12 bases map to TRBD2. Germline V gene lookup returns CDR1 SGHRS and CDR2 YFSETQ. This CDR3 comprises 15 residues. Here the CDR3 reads CASSSTSGSVRTQYF. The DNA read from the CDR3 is TGCGCCAGCAGCTCGACTAGCGGGAGTGTTCGAACG. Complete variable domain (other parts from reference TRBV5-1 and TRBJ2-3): KAGVTQTPRYLIKTRGQQVTLSCSPISGHRSVSWYQQTPGQGLQFLFEYFSETQRNKGNFPGRFSGRQFSNSRSEMNVSTLELGDSALYLCASSSTSGSVRTQYFGPGTRLTVL.